The next 14 T cell receptor beta chains were all read from a single sample in a study of T cell responses to AZD1222 COVID-19 vaccine. The data were produced by immunoSEQ multiplex PCR, yet TCRdb's version contains in-frame clones alone and is incomplete. The profile covers 90,000 to 110,000 clones, with around 89% appearing a single time and about 9.1% taken by the ten largest. The specimen was peripheral blood, collected on day 0 of AZD1222 vaccination. Source of these receptors: an adult in good health.

The chain has TRBV5-1 and TRBJ2-1, with 7 positions matching TRBD2. Germline V gene data show CDR1 as SGHRS and CDR2 as YFSETQ. The CDR3 has 15 amino acids. J lost 4 bases, V lost 0 bases, and 4 bases had no gene match. The DNA for the CDR3 is TGCGCCAGCAGCTTGGGGGCTAGCGGATACAATGAGCAGTTCTTC. Translating gives CASSLGASGYNEQFF.

This rearrangement joins TRBV3-1 (or the pseudogene TRBV3-2) to TRBJ2-7, with D perhaps TRBD2 (5 bases). Germline CDR1 is LGHDT and CDR2 is YNNKEL (reference sequence). Trimming stripped 3 bases from V and 0 bases from J, with 12 bases between. The CDR3 is 15 residues long. CDR3 residues: CASSQSLTTSYEQYF. The CDR3, as DNA: TGTGCCAGCAGCCAGTCCTTGACTACCTCCTACGAGCAGTACTTC.

Here the CDR3 reads CATSGSRSVWDTQYF. In DNA form, the CDR3 reads TGTGCCACCTCCGGGTCCCGTTCAGTCTGGGATACGCAGTATTTT. The V gene is TRBV15, the J gene TRBJ2-3; D ambiguous. CDR3 size: 15 residues. Germline V CDR1 and CDR2: LNHNV, YYDKDF (reference sequence). V lost 8 bases and J 6 bases, leaving 21 bases between the germline ends.

The rearrangement uses TRBV4-3 and TRBJ2-5, with D maybe TRBD1 (5 bases). Germline CDR1 and CDR2: LGHNA and YSLEER. V was shortened by 1 base and J by 0 bases, with 9 bases between the two germline ends. The CDR3 totals 15 residues. This CDR3 reads CASSQGDRNQETQYF. CDR3 DNA sequence: TGCGCCAGCAGCCAAGGAGACAGAAACCAAGAGACCCAGTACTTC.

The gene calls are TRBV15 and TRBJ2-5; TRBD1 matches 9 bases. Germline V gives CDR1 LNHNV, CDR2 YYDKDF (reference sequence). The CDR3 has 17 amino acids. Trimming at V came to 3 bases and at J to 2 bases, leaving 10 bases not matched to a gene. The CDR3 here is CATSSGRTGAVQETQYF. The CDR3 bases are TGTGCCACCAGCAGCGGGAGGACAGGGGCTGTGCAAGAGACCCAGTACTTC. Full variable domain (missing parts from reference TRBV15 and TRBJ2-5): DAMVIQNPRYQVTQFGKPVTLSCSQTLNHNVMYWYQQKSSQAPKLLFHYYDKDFNNEADTPDNFQSRRPNTSFCFLDIRSPGLGDTAMYLCATSSGRTGAVQETQYFGPGTRLLVL.

This clone turned up a few times. The chain is built from TRBV4-2 and TRBJ2-1; D may correspond to TRBD1 or TRBD2 (7 bases each). Germline CDR1 and CDR2: LGHNA and YNFKEQ. The CDR3 covers 15 residues. V was clipped by 0 bases and J by 8 bases, with 14 bases between them. The CDR3 DNA reads as TGTGCCAGCAGCCAAGAGGGGGGAGGGGGCTATGAGCAGTTCTTC. Amino acids: CASSQEGGGGYEQFF.

The CDR3 region has the DNA TGTGCCAGCAGCTTGGCCTGGGAGAAAAAACTGTTTTTT. This gives the protein CASSLAWEKKLFF. The chain joins TRBV5-4 to TRBJ1-4; D is undetermined. Germline loops: CDR1 SGHNT, CDR2 YYREEE (reference sequence). Trimming removed 0 bases at V and 9 bases at J, with 9 bases between. The CDR3 contains 13 residues. Full variable domain (remainder filled in from reference TRBV5-4 and TRBJ1-4): ETGVTQSPTHLIKTRGQQVTLRCSSQSGHNTVSWYQQALGQGPQFIFQYYREEENGRGNFPPRFSGLQFPNYSSELNVNALELDDSALYLCASSLAWEKKLFFGSGTQLSVL.

The CDR3 loop is CASSLGTSGSGTGELFF. In nucleotides, the CDR3 is TGTGCCAGCAGCTTAGGGACTAGCGGGAGCGGTACCGGGGAGCTGTTTTTT. The rearrangement uses TRBV11-3 and TRBJ2-2, with 13 nucleotides matching TRBD2. Trimming removed 1 base from V and 5 bases from J; junction bases left unmatched: 4. Per the germline V gene, CDR1 is SGHNT and CDR2 is YENEEA. This CDR3 has 17 amino acids. The entire variable domain, with the rest obtained from reference TRBV11-3 and TRBJ2-2, is as follows: EAGVVQSPRYKIIEKKQPVAFWCNPISGHNTLYWYLQNLGQGPELLIRYENEEAVDDSQLPKDRFSAERLKGVDSTLKIQPAELGDSAVYLCASSLGTSGSGTGELFFGEGSRLTVL.

This clone was detected once. V gene TRBV19 combines with J gene TRBJ2-1; D remains unclear. Trimming stripped 7 bases from V and 0 bases from J, with 13 bases between. The CDR3 length is 15 residues. The germline gives CDR1 LNHDA, CDR2 SQIVND (reference sequence). CDR3 nucleotides: TGTGCCAGTACCGCGGAGCCGGGCTCCTACAATGAGCAGTTCTTC. Its protein is CASTAEPGSYNEQFF.

The gene calls are TRBV30 and TRBJ2-7; 8 bases match TRBD1. The CDR3 spans 16 residues. The V gene's germline CDR1 is GTSNPN and CDR2 SVGIG (reference sequence). Trimming took 8 bases from V and 2 from J; bases not matched to a gene: 17. The CDR3 sequence is CAVSPPLGQGPYEQYF. Here the CDR3 DNA reads TGTGCCGTCTCCCCCCCCCTCGGACAGGGCCCCTACGAGCAGTACTTC.

The chain has TRBV28 and TRBJ1-2; the D is unclear. V lost 6 bases and J lost 4, with 12 bases in between. The CDR3 sequence is 13 residues long. CDR1 and CDR2 (germline): MDHEN, SYDVKM. In DNA form, the CDR3 reads TGTGCCAGCAGCCTCGCGACGGCCTATGGCTACACCTTC. Its protein is CASSLATAYGYTF.

The rearrangement uses TRBV20-1 and TRBJ2-1; tentatively, D is TRBD2 (6 bases). Trimming removed 3 bases at V and 6 bases at J, with 9 bases between. CDR1 is DFQATT, CDR2 SNEGSKA, per germline (reference sequence). This CDR3 has 12 amino acids. The CDR3 region is CSASPSANEQFF. CDR3 coding DNA: TGCAGTGCTAGTCCTAGCGCCAATGAGCAGTTCTTC.

The J gene is TRBJ2-7, the V gene TRBV5-1; 9 bases are a match to TRBD1. Germline V CDR1 and CDR2: SGHRS, YFSETQ. Trimming cost V 0 bases and J 4 bases; bases outside gene matches: 2. This CDR3 is built from 14 residues. The CDR3 nucleotides are TGCGCCAGCAGCTTGGGGACAGGGGAGTACGAGCAGTACTTC. This translates into CASSLGTGEYEQYF.

This chain links TRBV27 with TRBJ2-7; the D gene is possibly TRBD2 (6 bases). CDR1 is MNHEY and CDR2 is SMNVEV in the germline V gene (reference sequence). The CDR3 length is 14 residues. V was clipped by 6 bases and J by 2 bases, with 14 bases between them. This CDR3 is CASSSPGEPYEQYF. The CDR3 nucleotides are TGTGCCAGCAGCTCGCCGGGGGAACCCTACGAGCAGTACTTC.